These 14 T cell receptor beta chains were all obtained from the same sample, sequenced in a study of synovial regulatory T cells in juvenile arthritis. Libraries were prepared by immunoSEQ multiplex PCR; TCRdb keeps only in-frame clonotypes and omits some of them. The sample's table shows 8,000 to 10,000 clones. Specimen: Treg cells from blood. Subset meaning: remaining (HLA-DR-negative) circulating blood Treg cells. These receptor sequences come from a donor aged 2 to 35 with juvenile idiopathic arthritis.

This chain joins TRBV5-5 and TRBJ2-2; TCRdb's D call, TRBD1, is unchecked because there is no DNA. Germline lookup yields CDR1 SGHKS and CDR2 YYEKEE (reference sequence). CDR3 length equals 15 residues. No coding sequence is recorded. CDR3 protein: CASSLAISGAGELFF.

This chain joins TRBV4-1 and TRBJ1-2; the TCRdb D gene call, TRBD1, has no DNA to confirm it. The length of the CDR3 is 16 residues. No coding sequence is recorded. Germline-derived CDR1 and CDR2 are MGHRA and YSYEKL. The CDR3 sequence is CASSQERSRANYGYTF.

The chain couples TRBV18 to TRBJ1-4; TCRdb gives TRBD1 as the D gene, but with no DNA this cannot be confirmed. Germline loops: CDR1 KGHSH, CDR2 LQKENI. The CDR3 runs to 15 residues. The DNA is not on file. CDR3 amino acids: CASSPGTESNEKLFF. The variable domain in full, completed from reference TRBV18 and TRBJ1-4, reads NAGVMQNPRHLVRRRGQEARLRCSPMKGHSHVYWYRQLPEEGLKFMVYLQKENIIDESGMPKERFSAEFPKEGPSILRIQQVVRGDSAAYFCASSPGTESNEKLFFGSGTQLSVL.

The genes are TRBV9 and TRBJ2-1; TCRdb's assignment of TRBD2 cannot be checked, as there is no DNA. The CDR3 consists of 14 residues. DNA was not recorded. Germline V gives CDR1 SGDLS, CDR2 YYNGEE. CDR3 sequence: CASSVGTRTNKQFF.

V gene TRBV6-6 combines with J gene TRBJ2-7; lacking DNA, the TRBD1 call made by TCRdb goes unchecked. The CDR3 is made up of 16 amino acids. Only the protein is on record. Germline V gives CDR1 MNHNY, CDR2 SVGAGI (reference sequence). CDR3 amino acids: CASSLLHRDSGYEQYF.

The chain uses TRBV10-3 and TRBJ1-2; the D gene TCRdb calls, TRBD1, cannot be checked with no DNA. Germline CDR1 ENHRY, CDR2 SYGVKD. CDR3 length: 12 amino acids. No DNA was logged. The CDR3 sequence: CAITDSNYGYTF.

The chain combines TRBV6-6 with TRBJ2-7; the D gene TCRdb calls, TRBD1, cannot be checked with no DNA. The CDR3 has 12 residues. The DNA sequence is not available. The germline V gene has CDR1 MNHNY and CDR2 SVGAGI (reference sequence). The CDR3 sequence: CASRFAGGEQYF.

The rearrangement links TRBV19 to TRBJ2-5; TCRdb proposes TRBD2, but this gene call is untestable without DNA. The V gene's germline CDR1 is LNHDA and CDR2 SQIVND (reference sequence). The CDR3 has 16 residues. No DNA is recorded. This CDR3 reads CASSIRTLAGGETQYF. Variable domain in full (rest from reference TRBV19 and TRBJ2-5): DGGITQSPKYLFRKEGQNVTLSCEQNLNHDAMYWYRQDPGQGLRLIYYSQIVNDFQKGDIAEGYSVSREKKESFPLTVTSAQKNPTAFYLCASSIRTLAGGETQYFGPGTRLLVL.

The chain joins TRBV14 to TRBJ2-5; the D call from TCRdb, TRBD2, cannot be confirmed without DNA. The CDR3 loop spans 15 amino acids. DNA is not recorded here. CDR1 and CDR2 (germline): SGHDN, FVKESK. The CDR3 protein is CASSHLAGNQETQYF.

J is TRBJ1-5 and V is TRBV28. Germline lookup yields CDR1 MDHEN and CDR2 SYDVKM. The CDR3 extends over 16 amino acids. DNA for this receptor is not on file. The CDR3 region is CASLDISGFHNQPQHF.

J is TRBJ1-1 and V is TRBV21-1; the D gene TCRdb calls, TRBD1, cannot be checked with no DNA. TRBV21-1 constitutes a pseudogene. The CDR3 is 19 amino acids. DNA is not recorded here. The CDR3 region is CASSKEGTGEKSVNTEAFF.

The V and J genes are TRBV6-6 and TRBJ2-5; the D call from TCRdb, TRBD2, cannot be confirmed without DNA. There are 14 residues in the CDR3. No DNA was logged. CDR1 and CDR2 (germline): MNHNY, SVGAGI (reference sequence). CDR3 region: CASRARPRGETQYF.

The gene calls are TRBV5-6 and TRBJ1-1. CDR1 SGHDT and CDR2 YYEEEE come from the germline V gene. The CDR3 runs 12 residues. No DNA sequence was recorded. Here the CDR3 reads CASSFWDTEAFF.

This rearrangement joins TRBV7-9 to TRBJ2-7; the D call from TCRdb, TRBD1, cannot be confirmed without DNA. This CDR3 region has 15 residues. No DNA appears here. Germline CDR1 reads SEHNR; CDR2 reads FQNEAQ (reference sequence). CDR3 amino acids: CASSPYAGQGDEQYF.